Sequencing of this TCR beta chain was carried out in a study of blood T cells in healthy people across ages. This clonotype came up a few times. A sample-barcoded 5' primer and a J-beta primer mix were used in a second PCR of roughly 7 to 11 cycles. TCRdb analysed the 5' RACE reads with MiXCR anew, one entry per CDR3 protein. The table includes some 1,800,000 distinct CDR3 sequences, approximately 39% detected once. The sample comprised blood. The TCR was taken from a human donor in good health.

This CDR3 is CASSLVLGELFF. Here the CDR3 DNA reads TGCGCCAGCAGCCTCGTCCTCGGGGAGCTGTTTTTT. The genes are TRBV5-1 and TRBJ2-2, with D hard to call. The CDR3 length is 12 residues. Trimming removed 4 bases from V and 7 bases from J, with 8 bases in between. Germline CDR1 reads SGHRS; CDR2 reads YFSETQ.